Given below is one TCR beta chain in context. Its antigen is unidentified. This CDR3 region has 13 residues. CDR1 MNHEY and CDR2 SVGAGI come from the germline V gene. The germline V and J ends were trimmed by 2 bases and 8 bases, with 12 bases remaining between them. The data belong to a study of shared clonotypes between healthy human individuals. Overall study context: CD4 naive and CD4 memory each took three plates per donor, while CD8 naive took two and CD8 memory one.

Produced via immunoSEQ multiplex PCR; TCRdb's table is partial and in-frame only. The table records about 380,000 clones, 90% to 97% of them present only once. General study results and limits: Measured sharing among donors was expected to vary with sequencing depth.

The sample consisted of memory CD8+ T cells sorted from blood. Specified subset: CD45RO+ cells pooled with CCR7-negative TemRA cells. The chain joins TRBV6-5 to TRBJ1-2, with D perhaps TRBD1 (5 bases). This sequence originates from a young man in good health. The CDR3 DNA follows: TGTGCCAGCAGTTACGGGGGAGTAGCGGGCTACACCTTC. It is translated as CASSYGGVAGYTF.